This is a list of T cell receptor beta chains from one sample in a study of CD8+CD57+ T cells in acquired aplastic anemia. TCRdb passed the reads through MiXCR, listing each CDR3 protein once. The data show about 160,000 distinct CDR3 sequences, roughly 48% seen once. Sequences were obtained from sorted CD4+, CD8+, or CD8+CD57+ T cells (not recorded which) from PBMCs. The receptors originated from a human donor with aplastic anemia. Each CDR3 is given with its conserved first and last residue. D genes are given only for firm matches. Where a row states a size, it is once, few, many or the class of an expanded clone; other rows omit it.

D: -
length: 15
V: TRBV7-2
size: -
J: TRBJ1-5
CDR3: CASSLGPGGTLPQHF
DNA: TGTGCCAGCAGCCTTGGGCCCGGGGGTACTCTGCCCCAGCATTTT

D: -
length: 15
V: TRBV28
size: few
J: TRBJ1-2
CDR3: CASNLGQVTNYGYTF
DNA: TGTGCCAGTAACCTGGGGCAGGTTACAAACTATGGCTACACCTTC

D: -
length: 14
V: TRBV27
size: -
J: TRBJ1-4
CDR3: CASSSAGQREKLFF
DNA: TGTGCCAGCAGTTCAGCGGGTCAGCGTGAAAAACTGTTTTTT

D: -
length: 16
V: TRBV25-1
size: -
J: TRBJ1-2
CDR3: CASSDPPGLTNYGYTF
DNA: TGTGCCAGCAGTGACCCGCCGGGATTAACTAACTATGGCTACACCTTC

D: -
length: 14
V: TRBV7-6
size: -
J: TRBJ2-1
CDR3: CASRPQGRNNEQFF
DNA: TGTGCCAGCAGACCACAGGGTAGGAACAATGAGCAGTTCTTC

D: -
length: 14
V: TRBV18
size: -
J: TRBJ2-2
CDR3: CASSPEPNTGELFF
DNA: TGTGCCAGCTCACCGGAACCGAACACCGGGGAGCTGTTTTTT

D: -
length: 15
V: TRBV12-3/TRBV12-4
size: -
J: TRBJ2-2
CDR3: CASSLGASGTGELFF
DNA: TGTGCCAGCAGTTTGGGGGCGTCGGGCACCGGGGAGCTGTTTTTT

D: -
length: 15
V: TRBV10-3
size: -
J: TRBJ1-2
CDR3: CASSYTYTGGYGYTF
DNA: TGTGCCAGCAGTTATACGTATACGGGGGGCTATGGCTACACCTTC

D: TRBD2
length: 14
V: TRBV10-3
size: many
J: TRBJ2-7
CDR3: CAIRPGTSGPQQYF
DNA: TGTGCCATCAGGCCCGGGACTAGCGGGCCTCAGCAGTACTTC

D: -
length: 16
V: TRBV20-1
size: -
J: TRBJ2-5
CDR3: CSARDPSSGTVGTQYF
DNA: TGCAGTGCTAGAGATCCATCTTCGGGAACAGTGGGGACCCAGTACTTC

D: -
length: 13
V: TRBV7-3
size: few
J: TRBJ2-5
CDR3: CASSYRDSETQYF
DNA: TGTGCCAGCAGCTACAGGGACTCAGAGACCCAGTACTTC

D: -
length: 16
V: TRBV5-6
size: many
J: TRBJ2-7
CDR3: CASSVWMGLNRGEQYF
DNA: TGTGCCAGCAGCGTCTGGATGGGCCTTAATCGGGGCGAGCAGTACTTC

D: -
length: 14
V: TRBV15
size: -
J: TRBJ2-7
CDR3: CATSRAASSYEQYF
DNA: TGTGCCACCAGCAGAGCGGCCAGTTCCTACGAGCAGTACTTC

D: -
length: 17
V: TRBV5-1
size: -
J: TRBJ2-7
CDR3: CASSLAQGGPKSYEQYF
DNA: TGCGCCAGCAGCTTAGCACAGGGCGGACCCAAAAGCTACGAGCAGTACTTC

D: -
length: 15
V: TRBV7-3
size: -
J: TRBJ1-3
CDR3: CASSRTSDSGNTIYF
DNA: TGTGCCAGCAGCCGAACGTCCGACTCTGGAAACACCATATATTTT

D: -
length: 11
V: TRBV7-9
size: -
J: TRBJ2-1
CDR3: CASRSRGEQFF
DNA: TGTGCCAGCAGATCCCGGGGGGAGCAGTTCTTC

D: TRBD1
length: 17
V: TRBV7-2
size: many
J: TRBJ2-7
CDR3: CASSLAEVGTGPPEQYF
DNA: TGTGCCAGCAGCTTAGCGGAGGTCGGGACAGGGCCGCCCGAGCAGTACTTC

D: -
length: 13
V: TRBV9
size: many
J: TRBJ1-5
CDR3: CASSVAGNQPQHF
DNA: TGTGCCAGCAGCGTAGCGGGGAATCAGCCCCAGCATTTT

D: TRBD1
length: 15
V: TRBV18
size: -
J: TRBJ2-5
CDR3: CASSLGQGWMETQYF
DNA: TGTGCCAGCTCACTCGGACAGGGGTGGATGGAGACCCAGTACTTC

D: -
length: 13
V: TRBV7-9
size: many
J: TRBJ1-1
CDR3: CASSFPSAPEAFF
DNA: TGTGCCAGCAGCTTCCCATCCGCCCCAGAAGCTTTCTTT

D: -
length: 14
V: TRBV2
size: once
J: TRBJ2-7
CDR3: CASCDLGKYCEQYF
DNA: TGTGCCAGCTGTGACTTGGGGAAATATTGCGAGCAGTACTTC

D: -
length: 15
V: TRBV7-9
size: -
J: TRBJ1-3
CDR3: CASSYYGGSGNTIYF
DNA: TGTGCCAGCAGTTACTACGGGGGCTCTGGAAACACCATATATTTT

D: -
length: 16
V: TRBV24-1
size: -
J: TRBJ2-5
CDR3: CATSDLVFGGQETQYF
DNA: TGTGCCACCAGTGATTTGGTTTTCGGAGGTCAAGAGACCCAGTACTTC

D: -
length: 15
V: TRBV5-1
size: -
J: TRBJ2-1
CDR3: CASSLGAGSWNEQFF
DNA: TGCGCCAGCAGCTTGGGAGCGGGCTCATGGAATGAGCAGTTCTTC

D: TRBD2
length: 15
V: TRBV20-1
size: many
J: TRBJ2-5
CDR3: CSARDGGRAQETQYF
DNA: TGCAGTGCTAGAGATGGCGGGAGGGCCCAAGAGACCCAGTACTTC

D: -
length: 11
V: TRBV19
size: -
J: TRBJ1-2
CDR3: CASSIGYGYTF
DNA: TGTGCCAGTAGTATAGGGTATGGCTACACCTTC

D: TRBD2
length: 15
V: TRBV7-7
size: many
J: TRBJ2-3
CDR3: CASSPTSGATDTQYF
DNA: TGTGCTAGCAGCCCAACTAGCGGAGCCACAGATACGCAGTATTTT

D: TRBD1
length: 16
V: TRBV10-3
size: -
J: TRBJ1-1
CDR3: CAISENRGWGNTEAFF
DNA: TGTGCCATCAGTGAGAACAGGGGGTGGGGGAACACTGAAGCTTTCTTT

D: -
length: 15
V: TRBV25-1
size: -
J: TRBJ1-2
CDR3: CASSVYGPGGYGYTF
DNA: TGTGCCAGCAGTGTATATGGACCCGGTGGCTATGGCTACACCTTC

D: TRBD1
length: 14
V: TRBV7-2
size: -
J: TRBJ2-7
CDR3: CASSYTTGAMGQYF
DNA: TGTGCCAGCAGCTATACTACAGGGGCCATGGGGCAGTACTTC

D: TRBD2
length: 15
V: TRBV20-1
size: many
J: TRBJ2-3
CDR3: CSASPSGPRADTQYF
DNA: TGCAGTGCTAGTCCTAGCGGGCCCCGAGCAGATACGCAGTATTTT

D: TRBD2
length: 15
V: TRBV14
size: -
J: TRBJ2-7
CDR3: CASSLGGTSDHEQYF
DNA: TGTGCCAGCAGCTTGGGCGGGACTAGCGACCACGAGCAGTACTTC

D: -
length: 12
V: TRBV25-1
size: once
J: TRBJ2-1
CDR3: CARDPGINEQFF
DNA: TGTGCTAGAGATCCGGGGATCAATGAGCAGTTCTTC

D: -
length: 16
V: TRBV7-3
size: -
J: TRBJ2-3
CDR3: CASSLLGTGLGDTQYF
DNA: TGTGCCAGCTCCTTATTGGGTACAGGGCTGGGCGATACGCAGTATTTT

D: -
length: 13
V: TRBV7-3
size: many
J: TRBJ2-2
CDR3: CASSSDYTGELFF
DNA: TGTGCCAGCAGCTCGGACTATACCGGGGAGCTGTTTTTT

D: TRBD2
length: 16
V: TRBV20-1
size: -
J: TRBJ2-7
CDR3: CSARWLAGPLSYEQYF
DNA: TGCAGTGCTAGATGGCTAGCGGGACCCCTCTCCTACGAGCAGTACTTC

D: -
length: 15
V: TRBV7-3
size: many
J: TRBJ2-1
CDR3: CASRDTGARGNEQFF
DNA: TGTGCCAGCAGGGACACCGGCGCCCGGGGTAATGAGCAGTTCTTC

D: -
length: 14
V: TRBV5-5
size: -
J: TRBJ1-2
CDR3: CASSVSGSDYGYTF
DNA: TGTGCCAGCAGCGTCAGTGGTTCGGACTATGGCTACACCTTC

D: TRBD1
length: 14
V: TRBV5-5
size: many
J: TRBJ1-2
CDR3: CASSLGQGHYGYTF
DNA: TGTGCCAGCAGCTTGGGACAGGGGCACTATGGCTACACCTTC

D: -
length: 15
V: TRBV7-3
size: -
J: TRBJ2-7
CDR3: CASSLEGTLSYEQYF
DNA: TGTGCCAGCAGCTTAGAGGGAACGCTCTCCTACGAGCAGTACTTC

D: -
length: 17
V: TRBV15
size: once
J: TRBJ1-2
CDR3: CATSHIPGSAENYGYTF
DNA: TGTGCCACCAGTCATATTCCAGGGTCGGCGGAAAACTATGGCTACACCTTC

D: -
length: 12
V: TRBV2
size: -
J: TRBJ2-1
CDR3: CASSPEFNEQFF
DNA: TGTGCCAGCAGTCCAGAGTTCAATGAGCAGTTCTTC

D: TRBD2
length: 12
V: TRBV2
size: -
J: TRBJ2-7
CDR3: CASSQGGGEQYF
DNA: TGTGCCAGCAGCCAAGGCGGGGGCGAGCAGTACTTC

D: -
length: 12
V: TRBV10-2
size: -
J: TRBJ1-5
CDR3: CASMGWRQPQHF
DNA: TGCGCCAGCATGGGATGGAGACAGCCCCAGCATTTT

D: -
length: 13
V: TRBV2
size: -
J: TRBJ2-5
CDR3: CASSEGGFETQYF
DNA: TGTGCCAGCAGTGAGGGAGGCTTTGAGACCCAGTACTTC

D: -
length: 17
V: TRBV25-1
size: -
J: TRBJ2-5
CDR3: CASSDSRGAGIQETQYF
DNA: TGTGCCAGCAGTGATTCGCGGGGCGCGGGAATCCAAGAGACCCAGTACTTC

D: TRBD1
length: 14
V: TRBV12-3/TRBV12-4
size: -
J: TRBJ2-1
CDR3: CASKTGTVYNEQFF
DNA: TGTGCCAGCAAAACCGGGACAGTCTACAATGAGCAGTTCTTC

D: -
length: 15
V: TRBV5-6
size: many
J: TRBJ2-7
CDR3: CASSLGAGRGYEQYF
DNA: TGTGCCAGCAGCTTGGGGGCAGGGAGAGGCTACGAGCAGTACTTC

D: TRBD2
length: 14
V: TRBV7-2
size: many
J: TRBJ2-3
CDR3: CASSQGLAGGMQYF
DNA: TGTGCCAGCAGCCAGGGACTAGCGGGGGGTATGCAGTATTTT

D: -
length: 13
V: TRBV2
size: -
J: TRBJ1-1
CDR3: CASSERVTTEAFF
DNA: TGTGCCAGCAGTGAACGTGTTACTACTGAAGCTTTCTTT

D: -
length: 14
V: TRBV20-1
size: -
J: TRBJ2-5
CDR3: CSARDELRGETQYF
DNA: TGCAGTGCTAGAGATGAATTAAGGGGAGAGACCCAGTACTTC

D: TRBD2
length: 16
V: TRBV7-3
size: many
J: TRBJ2-3
CDR3: CASSLGLAGGSDTQYF
DNA: TGTGCCAGCAGCTTAGGCCTAGCGGGAGGTTCAGATACGCAGTATTTT

D: TRBD1
length: 16
V: TRBV20-1
size: many
J: TRBJ1-1
CDR3: CSASDPTGDFSTEAFF
DNA: TGCAGTGCTAGCGACCCGACAGGGGATTTTTCCACTGAAGCTTTCTTT

D: TRBD2
length: 12
V: TRBV2
size: few
J: TRBJ2-5
CDR3: CATSLAVETQYF
DNA: TGTGCCACCTCACTAGCGGTTGAGACCCAGTACTTC